This T cell receptor beta chain was obtained from a study of response to subunit inactivated influenza vaccine (dated by TCRdb to between 2017 and 2018). Broadly, across the study: The study used deep quantitative T cell receptor repertoire profiling to track responses to a trivalent subunit inactivated influenza vaccine.

The library was built by means of RT-PCR. The listed sequencing device is Illumina HiSeq 2500. TCRdb reanalyzed the raw reads on its own, using fastp at Q25 for trimming and MiXCR for clone calling, and kept in-frame beta chains. Each entry is one CDR3 protein sequence, shown with its most common DNA and genes. This sample lists roughly 500,000 distinct CDR3 sequences; approximately 24% were detected once. 2.5% to 3% of the sample lies in the top ten. Overall study outcomes, separate from this receptor: It was suggested by the authors that each seasonal influenza vaccination may recruit only a limited number of new T cells.

This clonotype was detected only a few times. Its recognized antigen is unknown. No base quality values were provided; no much bigger clone lies one nucleotide off. These data also formed part of another study, on T cells expressing NK-cell markers. As that second study puts it: TCR beta cDNA libraries were made by 5'RACE template switching that added a universal primer site and unique molecular identifiers. About 8 donors provided sorted CD3+CD56+NKG2C+, CD3+CD56+NKG2C- and CD3+CD56-NKG2C+ T-cell subsets, whose TCR beta-chain repertoires were profiled. Among the eight sequenced donors, seven were HCMV-seropositive and one was HCMV-seronegative. In several experiments an anti-gammadeltaTCR antibody was added to restrict sorting to alphabetaTCR-expressing T cells. In five to seven donors, the dominant CD3+CD56+NKG2C+ clonotypes were among the top 10 CD8+ clonotypes and accounted for roughly 1.0-8% of CD8+ T cells. Those dominant clonotypes were again the most abundant among CD3+CD56-NKG2C+ cells in a handful of donors, at about 25-60.1%. Whether the expanded NKG2C-expressing T cell clones were specific for HCMV antigens remained unclear. The study sequenced eight donors, all healthy volunteers chosen at random: three men and five women. A commercial ELISA kit detecting HCMV-specific IgG in serum was used to determine HCMV serostatus. Peripheral blood mononuclear cells were isolated from blood by Ficoll density gradient centrifugation. CD4+ and CD8+ T cells were isolated from PBMC by magnetic immunoseparation with Miltenyi isolation kits. cDNA synthesis was primed from the TCR beta constant segment and was followed by two successive PCR amplification steps. The libraries were sequenced on Illumina HiSeq 2000/2500, MiSeq or NextSeq, producing 2 x 150 bp reads. MIGEC was used to demultiplex reads and group reads by UMI, and MiTCR was used to assemble and quantify clonotypes. To exclude erroneous sequences, only TCR cDNA sequences supported by at least two reads were retained. Downstream repertoire analysis used the tcR package, and clonotypes were matched across fractions by CDR3 nucleotide sequence plus V segment. VDJmatch was used to annotate antigen specificity against VDJdb, with one amino acid substitution in CDR3 allowed.

This material consisted of CD4+ T cells sorted from PBMCs, taken roughly 13 days after vaccination. The clonotype originates from a man in his forties or fifties who received an inactivated influenza vaccine. Donor details come from another sample of the same person, matched by shared clones.

The CDR3 protein is CASSLGGKTYEQYF. The nucleotides are TGTGCCAGCAGCTTAGGGGGGAAGACCTACGAGCAGTACTTC. The sequence joins TRBV7-2 to TRBJ2-7; the D segment may tentatively be TRBD1 or TRBD2, each giving 5 matched bases. The germline V gene supplies CDR1 SGHTA and CDR2 FQGNSA. Trimming removed 1 base from V and 2 bases from J, leaving 9 bases between the germline ends. The CDR3 starts with the cysteine, ends with the phenylalanine, and has 14 residues. Only the CDR3 portion is preserved as DNA: 42 bases, with reading frame beginning at the first base.